This TCR beta chain stems from a study of Ad26.COV2.S vaccination and SARS-CoV-2 variants. Study background: Recipients of Ad26.COV2.S got it intramuscularly, once or twice 56 days apart.

Per germline, CDR1 SGHRS and CDR2 YFSETQ. The CDR3 consists of 17 residues. V dropped 4 bases and J dropped 0; count of bases not matched to a gene: 9. Points on this clone: Its antigen remains unidentified.

Data came from immunoSEQ multiplex PCR; TCRdb stores just in-frame clones and leaves some out. The sample records about 480,000 clones, roughly nine tenths being singletons. The sample's treatment: around 19 received Ad26.COV2.S at low or high dose, single or two shots; roughly five received placebo; per-sample allocation not given. Sample collection was performed on day 63 after the first vaccine or placebo injection. Built on an Ad26 vector, the vaccine expressed Wuhan-strain SARS-CoV-2 spike. Findings and caveats of the study: Across vaccine and placebo recipients, the breadth of non-spike TCRs was similar. After vaccination, reports described spike-specific CD8+ and CD4+ T cell responses as showing substantial breadth.

This chain links TRBV5-1 with TRBJ1-3; 8 nucleotides align to TRBD1. This sample comprised peripheral blood, obtained in a trial of Ad26.COV2.S vaccine versus placebo. The source is a person between 18 and 60 years old who received the Ad26.COV2.S COVID-19 vaccine or a placebo. The CDR3 DNA sequence: TGCGCCAGCAGCCCCGGGGACAGGCCTAACTCTGGAAACACCATATATTTT. Translated, it gives CASSPGDRPNSGNTIYF.